Detailed here is one T cell receptor beta chain. Its specificity is unknown. This may stem from a read error, because a much larger clone lies one nucleotide away. This sample's time point: healthy volunteer bleed at 2 weeks. Unfractionated whole blood was the source of the extracted total RNA. Germline CDR1 MDHEN, CDR2 SYDVKM. This CDR3 region has 14 residues. The sample belongs to a study of human T cells and chemical hapten exposure. Across the study: Small pooled library volume differences chiefly drove per-sample TCR yield variation. Study conclusions and caveats: No alteration of TCRs above 1 in 1000 frequency was seen with DPC sensitization.

Single cDNA molecules in the library carried unique molecular identifiers attached during preparation. Original handling: The number of TCRs in each sample had a median of approximately 93,000 and spanned roughly 23,224 to 750,000. TCRdb re-derived calls from the RACE reads in MiXCR, one entry per CDR3 protein. These V and J calls derive from TCRdb rather than the authors' analysis. The profile shows about 31,000 distinct CDR3 sequences, 6.5% to 9% of them singletons. This TCR came from a human donor in good health. Some clones in this sample may be carry-over from other donors' samples. What was sequenced was whole blood. The chain joins TRBV28 to TRBJ1-5, with no clear D. The CDR3 bases are TGTGTCAGCAGCGGGAGCGTCCGAAATCAGCCCCAGCATTTT. It specifies CVSSGSVRNQPQHF.